This TCR beta chain appears in the sequencing data of a study of Ad26.COV2.S vaccination and SARS-CoV-2 variants. Treatment meaning: roughly 18 received Ad26.COV2.S at low or high dose, single or two shots; 5 received placebo; per-sample allocation not given. Each sample was drawn 63 days after the first injection (of vaccine or placebo). Germline values: CDR1 SGDLS, CDR2 YYNGEE. V lost 0 bases and J lost 2; bases outside the gene matches: 3. The CDR3 extends over 15 amino acids. TCRdb's copy holds only in-frame clones and misses some; the assay was immunoSEQ multiplex PCR. The table records a few hundred thousand clones, more than 75% of them present only once.

The sequencing here drew on peripheral blood, taken in a trial of Ad26.COV2.S vaccine versus placebo. The TCR was taken from a person aged 18-60 years who received the Ad26.COV2.S COVID-19 vaccine or a placebo. The chain combines TRBV9 with TRBJ2-3, with TRBD1 identical over 7 bases. DNA for the CDR3: TGTGCCAGCAGCGTAGAAGGGGGCGCCACAGATACGCAGTATTTT. Its translation is CASSVEGGATDTQYF.